This T cell receptor (beta chain) was retrieved from a study of T cell responses to AZD1222 COVID-19 vaccine. Study-level findings and limits: Unmutated variant regions are reportedly the target of nearly half of TCRs that are spike-specific. The study found Spike-specific TCR breadth and depth rose after two AZD1222 doses. The sample set comprised mostly white British donors with more females, and clonal diversity was possibly underestimated.

Generated by immunoSEQ multiplex PCR, the TCRdb table keeps only in-frame clones and is missing some. Of about 99,000 clones listed, 87% are singletons. The CDR3 contains 19 residues. V lost 6 bases and J lost 1; bases outside the gene matches: 15. Germline lookup yields CDR1 MNHEY and CDR2 SMNVEV (reference sequence). Worth noting for this clone: Its antigen is not identified.

The source of this sequence is an adult in good health. The source material was peripheral blood, sampled on day 0 of AZD1222 vaccination. This sequence joins TRBV27 and TRBJ2-2; 9 nucleotides line up with TRBD1. This CDR3 reads CASSPLPRPGQGNTGELFF. The CDR3 bases are TGTGCCAGCAGCCCTCTCCCCCGACCGGGACAGGGGAACACCGGGGAGCTGTTTTTT.